This T cell receptor (beta chain) appears in the sequencing data of a study of neurological immune-mediated disorders. For the unsorted libraries, 2 million PBMCs stored at -80 C served as input. A 10-nucleotide random UMI tagged transcripts in template-switch 5'RACE cDNA synthesis. Over 160 million TCR-beta sequences, together covering 15-18 subjects, were produced by every individual sequencing run that was carried out. Each CDR3 protein is one row after TCRdb ran MiXCR on the 5' RACE reads. The sample consists of 20,000 to 25,000 distinct CDR3 sequences, about an eighth of them appearing once. V lost 4 bases and J lost 6; bases outside the gene matches: 6. The germline CDR1 and CDR2 sequences are DFQATT and SNEGSKA (reference sequence). The CDR3 sequence is 14 residues long. This clonotype was recorded many times.

The chain uses TRBV20-1 and TRBJ2-1; TRBD1 agrees at 10 bases. The sequence derives from an older woman with HTLV-1-associated myelopathy (HAM/TSP). The sequenced sample was PBMCs. This chain's CDR3 is CSATGTGVVNEQFF. As DNA, the CDR3 is TGCAGTGCTACCGGGACAGGGGTTGTCAATGAGCAGTTCTTC.